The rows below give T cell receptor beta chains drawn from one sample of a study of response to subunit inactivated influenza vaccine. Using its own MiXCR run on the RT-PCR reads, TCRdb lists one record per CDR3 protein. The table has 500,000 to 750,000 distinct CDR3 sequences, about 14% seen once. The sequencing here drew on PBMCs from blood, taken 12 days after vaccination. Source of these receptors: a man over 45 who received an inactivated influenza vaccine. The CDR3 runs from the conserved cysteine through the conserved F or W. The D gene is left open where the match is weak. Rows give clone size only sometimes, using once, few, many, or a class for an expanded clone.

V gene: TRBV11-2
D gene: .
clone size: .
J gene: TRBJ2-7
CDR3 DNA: TGTGCCAGCAGCTTAAGCGGCGTCGGCCAGGGATACGAGCAGTACTTC
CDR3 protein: CASSLSGVGQGYEQYF

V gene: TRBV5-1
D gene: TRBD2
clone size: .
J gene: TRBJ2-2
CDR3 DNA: TGCGCCAGCAGCTTGACTAGCGGGAGTACCGGGGAGCTGTTTTTT
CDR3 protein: CASSLTSGSTGELFF

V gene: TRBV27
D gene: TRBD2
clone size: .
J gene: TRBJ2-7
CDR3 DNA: TGTGCCAGCAGTTTCGGCGGGAGATGGTACGAGCAGTACTTC
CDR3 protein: CASSFGGRWYEQYF

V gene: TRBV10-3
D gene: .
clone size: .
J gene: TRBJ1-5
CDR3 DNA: TGTGCCATCAGTGAGTCGGGGTTAGGTCTCAATCAGCCCCAGCATTTT
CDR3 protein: CAISESGLGLNQPQHF

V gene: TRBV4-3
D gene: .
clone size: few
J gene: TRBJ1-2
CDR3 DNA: TGCGCCAGCAGCCAAGACGGGAGGGGTTACTATGGCTACACCTTC
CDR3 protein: CASSQDGRGYYGYTF

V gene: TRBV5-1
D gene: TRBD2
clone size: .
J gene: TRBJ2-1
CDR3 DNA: TGCGCCAGCAGCTTGTCGGTGACTAGCGGGGGGGGTAATGAGCAGTTCTTC
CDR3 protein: CASSLSVTSGGGNEQFF

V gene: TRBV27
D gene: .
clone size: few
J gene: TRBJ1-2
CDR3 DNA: TGTGCCAGCAGACCCTATGAAGGAGGGAAGGCCTATGGCTACACCTTC
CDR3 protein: CASRPYEGGKAYGYTF

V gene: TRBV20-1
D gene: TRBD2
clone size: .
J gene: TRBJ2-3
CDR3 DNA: TGCAGTGCTAGAGATGAGGTTGCGGGGGGCCGCACAGATACGCAGTATTTT
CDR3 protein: CSARDEVAGGRTDTQYF

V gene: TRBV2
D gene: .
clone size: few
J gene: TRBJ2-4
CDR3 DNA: TGTGCCAGCAGTGTGGATCCCACACTAGCCAAAAACATTCAGTACTTC
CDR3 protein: CASSVDPTLAKNIQYF

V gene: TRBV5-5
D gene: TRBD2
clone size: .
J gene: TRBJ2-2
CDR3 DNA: TGTGCCAGCAGCTTGGGAGGGGGACTAGCTGCTTTCACCGGGGAGCTGTTTTTT
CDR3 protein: CASSLGGGLAAFTGELFF

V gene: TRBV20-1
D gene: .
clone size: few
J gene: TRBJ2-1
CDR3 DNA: TGCAGTGCCCTAAGGAGGAATGAGCAGTTCTTC
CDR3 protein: CSALRRNEQFF

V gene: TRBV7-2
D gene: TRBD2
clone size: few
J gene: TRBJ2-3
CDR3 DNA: TGTGCCAGCAGCAGTACCCTAGCGGGGAGGAGTTCTACGCAGTATTTT
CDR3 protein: CASSSTLAGRSSTQYF

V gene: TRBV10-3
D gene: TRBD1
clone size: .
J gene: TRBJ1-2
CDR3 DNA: TGTGCCATCAGGCAGGGGGCGGCTAACTATGGCTACACCTTC
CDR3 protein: CAIRQGAANYGYTF

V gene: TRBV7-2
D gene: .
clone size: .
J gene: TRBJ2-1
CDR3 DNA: TGTGCCAGCAGCCCTTCTCTGGCGGGAAGCTCCTACAATGAGCAGTTCTTC
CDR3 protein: CASSPSLAGSSYNEQFF

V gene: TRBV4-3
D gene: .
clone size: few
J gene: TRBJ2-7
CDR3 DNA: TGCGCCAGCAGCCAAAGCAGGAGGGGCTACGAGCAGTACTTC
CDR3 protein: CASSQSRRGYEQYF

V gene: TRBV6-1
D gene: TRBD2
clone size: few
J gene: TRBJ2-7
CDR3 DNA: TGTGCCAGCAGTGAATCACTAGCGGGAGGGACGTCCTACGAGCAGTACTTC
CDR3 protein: CASSESLAGGTSYEQYF